Shown below are 28 T cell receptor beta chains from a single sample sequenced in a study of shared T cell receptors in the human thymus (dated by TCRdb to about 2021). The library was prepared using the immunoSEQ multiplex PCR assay. TCRdb took over this immuneACCESS table, retaining in-frame rearrangements with V and J assigned. Such tables are incomplete; in checked studies, under half of the missing clones stem from an unresolved V gene, and the remainder is unexplained. This sample comprises 640,000 or so clones, about 90% of them detected only once. Roughly 0.0086% of the sample lies in the top ten. A further study also used this sample, focusing on human thymus T cells.

Sequencing was done on a sample of thymocytes. The origin of the receptors is a boy younger than two with a congenital heart defect. Donor details come from another sample of the same person, matched by shared clones.

V and J are TRBV7-2 and TRBJ2-7; D is uncertain. Looked up from germline, CDR1 is SGHTA and CDR2 is FQGNSA. V lost 5 bases, J lost 3 bases, and 11 bases lay in between. This CDR3 spans 13 amino acids. The CDR3: CASSRSTDYEQYF. The DNA of the CDR3 is TGTGCCAGCAGCAGAAGCACAGACTACGAGCAGTACTTC.

V is TRBV5-4 and J is TRBJ2-1; TRBD2 is a possible D gene (5 bases). CDR1 and CDR2 from the germline V gene are SGHNT and YYREEE (reference sequence). The V end lost 0 bases, the J end lost 4 bases, and 14 bases lay between the germline ends. The CDR3 covers 16 residues. The CDR3 loop is CASSLVFPSPYNEQFF. The CDR3 nucleotides are TGTGCCAGCAGCTTGGTATTCCCTAGCCCATACAATGAGCAGTTCTTC.

This rearrangement joins TRBV28 to TRBJ2-7, with 7 nucleotides matching TRBD1. Germline values: CDR1 MDHEN, CDR2 SYDVKM. V lost 4 bases, J lost 3 bases, and 6 bases stayed unmatched. The CDR3 is made up of 14 amino acids. The CDR3 sequence: CASSSTGNIYEQYF. CDR3 DNA sequence: TGTGCCAGCAGTTCGACAGGGAACATCTACGAGCAGTACTTC.

The rearrangement joins TRBV4-3 to TRBJ2-3; D is ambiguous. Germline V gives CDR1 LGHNA, CDR2 YSLEER. V was cut by 2 bases and J by 3 bases, with 21 bases left in between. The CDR3 has 18 amino acids. CDR3 sequence (DNA): TGCGCCAGCAGCCAAAATAGCTTGGCCCCCAAGAGAACAGATACGCAGTATTTT. It specifies CASSQNSLAPKRTDTQYF.

A remark on this clone: Because the CDR3's place on the DNA is in doubt, the DNA is left out and the CDR3 is given as listed by TCRdb. This chain joins TRBV5-1 and TRBJ1-3. Germline V gene lookup returns CDR1 SGHRS and CDR2 YFSETQ. The CDR3 is 23 residues long, ends included. CDR3 sequence reads: CASRFWPLETPYILERGGNTIYF.

This clone was detected a few times. The chain is built from TRBV30 and TRBJ1-2, with 8 bases fitting TRBD1. V lost 1 base to trimming and J lost 1 base; unmatched junction nucleotides: 11. The CDR3 has 17 residues. From germline, CDR1 is GTSNPN and CDR2 SVGIG (reference sequence). The CDR3 coding sequence is TGTGCCTGGAGTGCATGTTGTGAGACAGGGGATAACTATGGCTACACCTTC. As protein: CAWSACCETGDNYGYTF.

This clone has only one observation. The chain employs TRBV7-8 and TRBJ2-7, with TRBD2 matching 8 bases. Germline assignment: CDR1 SGHVS and CDR2 FQNEAQ. The CDR3 extends over 16 amino acids. V trimming: 2 bases; J trimming: 3 bases; junction bases outside the gene matches: 9. The CDR3 loop is CASSLYPAGAHYEQYF. The CDR3 bases are TGTGCCAGCAGCTTATACCCAGCGGGAGCCCACTACGAGCAGTACTTC.

V usage is TRBV10-2 and J usage is TRBJ1-6, with 7 bases matching TRBD1. The CDR3 is 14 residues long. The V and J ends lost 5 bases and 7 bases, in that order; junction bases with no gene match: 5. Germline assignment: CDR1 WSHSY and CDR2 SAAADI. CDR3 sequence reads: CASSPGTENSPLHF. The DNA for the CDR3 is TGCGCCAGCAGTCCCGGGACAGAGAATTCACCCCTCCACTTT.

The chain is built from TRBV19 and TRBJ2-7; 7 bases fit TRBD1. The junction had 16 bases not matched to a gene; V was cut back by 5 bases and J by 3 bases. The CDR3 is 17 amino acids. Germline V lookup: CDR1 LNHDA, CDR2 SQIVND (reference sequence). The CDR3 loop reads CASSPRDSRRSGYEQYF. The CDR3 DNA sequence: TGTGCCAGTAGTCCAAGGGACAGCCGGCGATCGGGCTACGAGCAGTACTTC.

The J gene is TRBJ2-2, the V gene TRBV11-2, with 7 bases aligning to TRBD2. CDR1 and CDR2 from the germline V gene are SGHAT and FQNNGV. This CDR3 has 16 residues. Trimming took 5 bases from V and 1 from J; bases not matched to a gene: 7. CDR3 DNA: TGTGCCAGCAGCGTGGGGGGGGTTGGGAACACCGGGGAGCTGTTTTTT. Protein sequence: CASSVGGVGNTGELFF. The full variable domain, completed using reference TRBV11-2 and TRBJ2-2, is EAGVAQSPRYKIIEKRQSVAFWCNPISGHATLYWYQQILGQGPKLLIQFQNNGVVDDSQLPKDRFSAERLKGVDSTLKIQPAKLEDSAVYLCASSVGGVGNTGELFFGEGSRLTVL.

The chain is built from TRBV30 and TRBJ2-7; D might be TRBD2 (7 bases). The V end lost 2 bases, the J end lost 3 bases, and 20 bases lay between the germline ends. The length of the CDR3 is 16 residues. CDR1 GTSNPN and CDR2 SVGIG come from the germline V gene (reference sequence). The CDR3 is CAWSPQGMGGDYEQYF. The CDR3 DNA reads as TGTGCCTGGAGTCCGCAGGGGATGGGGGGGGACTACGAGCAGTACTTC.

CDR3 in amino acids: CATSFRLAGHNEQFF. CDR3 DNA: TGTGCCACCAGCTTTCGACTAGCGGGACACAATGAGCAGTTCTTC. The chain combines TRBV15 with TRBJ2-1, with 11 bases matching TRBD2. This CDR3 is 15 amino acids long. Per the germline V gene, CDR1 is LNHNV and CDR2 is YYDKDF (reference sequence). V trimming: 5 bases; J trimming: 5 bases; junction bases outside the gene matches: 5.

The genes are TRBV9 and TRBJ2-2; 11 positions agree with TRBD2. The CDR3 sequence is 17 residues long. The germline CDR1 and CDR2 sequences are SGDLS and YYNGEE. With 1 base clipped from V and 2 bases from J, the junction kept 4 bases outside the gene matches. The CDR3 here is CASSVRSGGANTGELFF. The CDR3 DNA follows: TGTGCCAGCAGCGTACGTAGCGGGGGGGCTAACACCGGGGAGCTGTTTTTT.

This chain joins TRBV27 and TRBJ2-3; 7 positions agree with TRBD2. The CDR3 is 16 residues long. Germline CDR1 reads MNHEY; CDR2 reads SMNVEV (reference sequence). Losses at the gene ends were 4 bases for V and 4 bases for J; bases not matched to a gene: 11. CDR3 region: CASSSSWAGEADTQYF. CDR3 DNA: TGTGCCAGCAGTTCCAGCTGGGCGGGAGAGGCAGATACGCAGTATTTT.

The chain couples TRBV28 to TRBJ2-7; 7 bases are shared with TRBD2. The CDR3 is made up of 14 amino acids. Germline-derived CDR1 and CDR2 are MDHEN and SYDVKM. The V gene end was trimmed by 6 bases and the J gene end by 7 bases; junction bases not matched to a gene: 12. The DNA of the CDR3 is TGTGCCAGCAGAACCGCGGGATCCGGGGGGGAGCAGTACTTC. The encoded protein is CASRTAGSGGEQYF.

This clone was counted a few times. J is TRBJ2-7 and V is TRBV5-4, with TRBD1 matching 12 bases. Germline V gives CDR1 SGHNT, CDR2 YYREEE (reference sequence). V lost 3 bases to trimming and J lost 5 bases; unmatched junction nucleotides: 9. CDR3 size: 16 residues. The CDR3 here is CASSWGPGQGADEQYF. The CDR3 DNA follows: TGTGCCAGCAGCTGGGGCCCGGGACAGGGGGCAGACGAGCAGTACTTC.

The rearrangement joins TRBV9 to TRBJ1-3; 8 nucleotides align to TRBD1. Germline assignment: CDR1 SGDLS and CDR2 YYNGEE. J lost 5 bases, V lost 3 bases, and 4 bases had no gene match. The CDR3 sequence is 14 residues long. The CDR3 reads CASSAGTGRNTIYF. The DNA of the CDR3 is TGTGCCAGCAGCGCCGGGACAGGCAGAAACACCATATATTTT.

V gene TRBV2 combines with J gene TRBJ2-5; weak D call: TRBD2 (5 bases). The V and J ends lost 7 bases and 4 bases respectively, with 13 bases between them. This CDR3 has 13 residues. The germline gives CDR1 SNHLY, CDR2 FYNNEI. In nucleotides, the CDR3 is TGTGCCAGCAAAATGCAGGAGGTAGAGACCCAGTACTTC. It translates to CASKMQEVETQYF.

The chain recombines TRBV18 with TRBJ2-7; possible D gene TRBD1, 6 bases. V gave up 3 bases and J gave up 3 bases, with 12 bases separating them. Germline assignment: CDR1 KGHSH and CDR2 LQKENI. The CDR3 runs to 14 residues. The CDR3 coding sequence is TGTGCCAGCTCACCGGGGGCCCCCGACTACGAGCAGTACTTC. It yields the protein CASSPGAPDYEQYF. Based on the CDR3 plus reference TRBV18 and TRBJ2-7, the full variable domain is NAGVMQNPRHLVRRRGQEARLRCSPMKGHSHVYWYRQLPEEGLKFMVYLQKENIIDESGMPKERFSAEFPKEGPSILRIQQVVRGDSAAYFCASSPGAPDYEQYFGPGTRLTVT.

The CDR3 nucleotides are TGTGCCAGCAGCCGCTCTCGGTTTTGGGGAGATTGGCAGTACTTC. As protein: CASSRSRFWGDWQYF. This rearrangement joins TRBV4-2 to TRBJ2-7; perhaps TRBD2 as D (5 bases). Trimming shortened V by 4 bases and J by 9 bases, and 22 bases separated the two germline ends. The CDR3 totals 15 residues. The V gene's germline CDR1 is LGHNA and CDR2 YNFKEQ.

Concerning this clone itself: Germline is not matched at one junction end, which may reflect a read error. The rearrangement links TRBV7-7 to TRBJ2-3; tentative D call: TRBD2 (7 bases). Looked up from germline, CDR1 is SSHAT and CDR2 is FNYEAQ (reference sequence). The CDR3 totals 16 residues. For the CDR3, the DNA is TGTGCTAGCAGCTTGGGGGCGCGGGGGCCTAGAGATACGCAGTATTTT. Its translation: CASSLGARGPRDTQYF.

The genes are TRBV6-1 and TRBJ2-1; 8 bases map to TRBD2. Unmatched junction bases numbered 6, after V lost 4 bases and J lost 7 bases. Germline values: CDR1 MNHNS, CDR2 SASEGT. This CDR3 region has 14 residues. CDR3 nucleotide sequence: TGTGCCAGCAGTGCGGGGGGGCCGGGGAATGAGCAGTTCTTC. Translation gives CASSAGGPGNEQFF.

The J gene is TRBJ2-5, the V gene TRBV15, with D tentatively TRBD1 (6 bases). The V end was cut by 7 bases, the J end by 3 bases, with 12 bases between. The CDR3 consists of 13 residues. Germline V lookup: CDR1 LNHNV, CDR2 YYDKDF (reference sequence). The DNA of the CDR3 is TGTGCCACCATAGTAGAGGGGGAAGAGACCCAGTACTTC. Translating it yields CATIVEGEETQYF.

In DNA, the CDR3 is TGTGCCAGCAGTTTATCTATGCGGACCCAGTACTTC. Residues: CASSLSMRTQYF. The chain has TRBV28 and TRBJ2-5; no clear D gene. CDR1 and CDR2 (germline): MDHEN, SYDVKM. V was pared by 1 base and J by 7 bases, with 7 bases between. There are 12 residues in the CDR3.

The gene calls are TRBV5-8 and TRBJ1-2, with a tentative D call TRBD1 (6 bases). V was cut by 4 bases and J by 1 base, with 17 bases left in between. Germline V gives CDR1 SGHTS, CDR2 YDEGEE. This CDR3 has 16 residues. The CDR3 DNA sequence: TGTGCCAGCAGCCAAGGACAGAGATACCGTAACTATGGCTACACCTTC. Residues: CASSQGQRYRNYGYTF. Looking up the rest from reference TRBV5-8 and TRBJ1-2 gives the full variable domain: EAGVTQSPTHLIKTRGQQATLRCSPISGHTSVYWYQQALGLGLQFLLWYDEGEERNRGNFPPRFSGRQFPNYSSELNVNALELEDSALYLCASSQGQRYRNYGYTFGSGTRLTVV.

This clone appeared a few times. This chain links TRBV4-3 with TRBJ2-3; 15 bases agree with TRBD2. In germline, CDR1 is LGHNA, CDR2 YSLEER. The CDR3 loop spans 17 amino acids. J lost 3 bases, V lost 2 bases, and 3 bases had no gene match. Here the CDR3 reads CASSQLGTSGGTDTQYF. DNA for the CDR3: TGCGCCAGCAGCCAACTTGGGACTAGCGGGGGGACAGATACGCAGTATTTT.

This chain uses TRBV27 with TRBJ2-1; D is unresolved. The CDR3 sequence is 12 residues long. V shed 5 bases and J shed 4 bases, with 6 bases lying between them. The germline V gene encodes CDR1 MNHEY and CDR2 SMNVEV (reference sequence). The chain's CDR3 is CASSTHYNEQFF. For the CDR3, the DNA is TGTGCCAGCAGTACACATTACAATGAGCAGTTCTTC.

The rearrangement joins TRBV15 to TRBJ1-5; D is possibly TRBD1 (5 bases). Per germline, CDR1 LNHNV and CDR2 YYDKDF (reference sequence). This CDR3 is built from 15 residues. V dropped 0 bases and J dropped 4 bases, with 10 bases sitting between them. This chain's CDR3 is CATSRDGGANQPQHF. CDR3 nucleotides: TGTGCCACCAGCAGAGATGGTGGGGCGAATCAGCCCCAGCATTTT. Together with reference TRBV15 and TRBJ1-5, the CDR3 gives the full variable domain: DAMVIQNPRYQVTQFGKPVTLSCSQTLNHNVMYWYQQKSSQAPKLLFHYYDKDFNNEADTPDNFQSRRPNTSFCFLDIRSPGLGDTAMYLCATSRDGGANQPQHFGDGTRLSIL.